This entry describes one T cell receptor beta chain. What it recognizes is unknown. In each sample, at least 7 million PBMCs were isolated. Trimming stripped 3 bases from V and 7 bases from J, with 15 bases between. The CDR3 has 15 residues. This sample stems from a study of blood T cells in healthy people across ages. General observations from the study: Comparison with aged donors showed that long-lived donors had more naive CD4+ cells and higher diversity.

A second PCR, run for roughly 7 to 12 cycles, used a sample-barcoded 5' primer plus a J-beta primer mix. Every cDNA molecule carried a tag from a template-switch adaptor bearing 12 random nucleotides. Every sample produced at least 3 million CDR3-containing paired-end reads. TCRdb reprocessed the 5' RACE reads with MiXCR, giving one entry per CDR3 protein. Found here are approximately 2,000,000 distinct CDR3 sequences, about two fifths of them singletons; the top ten hold 20% to 25%. The sequencing input was blood. The clonotype was recovered from a human donor in good health. The chain has TRBV12-3 or TRBV12-4 and TRBJ2-2; D is ambiguous. CDR3 region: CASSFWSLVGGELFF. CDR3 in DNA: TGTGCCAGCAGTTTCTGGAGCCTCGTGGGCGGGGAGCTGTTTTTT.